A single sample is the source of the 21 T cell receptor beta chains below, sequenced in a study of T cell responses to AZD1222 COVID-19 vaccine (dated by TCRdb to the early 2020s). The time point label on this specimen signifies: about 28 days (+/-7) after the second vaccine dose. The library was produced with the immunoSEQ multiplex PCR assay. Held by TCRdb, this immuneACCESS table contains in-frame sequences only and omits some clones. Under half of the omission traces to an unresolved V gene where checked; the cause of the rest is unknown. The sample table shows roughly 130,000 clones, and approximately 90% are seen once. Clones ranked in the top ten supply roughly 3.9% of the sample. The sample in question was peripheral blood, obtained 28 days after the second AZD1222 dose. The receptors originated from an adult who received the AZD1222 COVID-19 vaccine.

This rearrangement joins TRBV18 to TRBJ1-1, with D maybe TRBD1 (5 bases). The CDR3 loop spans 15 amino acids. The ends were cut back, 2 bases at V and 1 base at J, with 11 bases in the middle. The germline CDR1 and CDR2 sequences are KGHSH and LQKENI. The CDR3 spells CASSPWDGANTEAFF. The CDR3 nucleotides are TGTGCCAGCTCACCATGGGACGGAGCGAACACTGAAGCTTTCTTT.

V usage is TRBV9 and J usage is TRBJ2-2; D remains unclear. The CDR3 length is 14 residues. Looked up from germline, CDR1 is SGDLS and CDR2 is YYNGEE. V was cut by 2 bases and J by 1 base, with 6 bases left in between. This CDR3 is CASSVNENTGELFF. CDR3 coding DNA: TGTGCCAGCAGCGTTAACGAGAACACCGGGGAGCTGTTTTTT.

CDR3 region: CASSPPLGSGANVLTF. CDR3 nucleotides: TGTGCCAGCAGTCCACCTTTAGGCTCTGGGGCCAACGTCCTGACTTTC. The rearrangement uses TRBV28 and TRBJ2-6; D is ambiguous. This CDR3 region has 16 residues. V dropped 5 bases and J dropped 0 bases, with 11 bases sitting between them. The germline CDR1 and CDR2 sequences are MDHEN and SYDVKM.

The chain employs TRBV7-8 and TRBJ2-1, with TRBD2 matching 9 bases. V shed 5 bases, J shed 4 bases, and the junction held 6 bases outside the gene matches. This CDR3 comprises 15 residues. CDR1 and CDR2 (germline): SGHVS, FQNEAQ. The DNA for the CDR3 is TGTGCCAGCAGCCTCCTAGCGGGAAGTTACAATGAGCAGTTCTTC. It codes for CASSLLAGSYNEQFF.

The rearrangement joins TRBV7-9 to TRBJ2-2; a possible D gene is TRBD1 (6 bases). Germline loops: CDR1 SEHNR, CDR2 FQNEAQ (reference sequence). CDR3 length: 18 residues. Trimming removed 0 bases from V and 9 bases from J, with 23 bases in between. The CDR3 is CASSLALIGGNMIRELFF. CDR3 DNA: TGTGCCAGCAGCTTAGCTCTTATTGGGGGCAATATGATTCGGGAGCTGTTTTTT. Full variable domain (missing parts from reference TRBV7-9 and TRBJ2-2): DTGVSQNPRHKITKRGQNVTFRCDPISEHNRLYWYRQTLGQGPEFLTYFQNEAQLEKSRLLSDRFSAERPKGSFSTLEIQRTEQGDSAMYLCASSLALIGGNMIRELFFGEGSRLTVL.

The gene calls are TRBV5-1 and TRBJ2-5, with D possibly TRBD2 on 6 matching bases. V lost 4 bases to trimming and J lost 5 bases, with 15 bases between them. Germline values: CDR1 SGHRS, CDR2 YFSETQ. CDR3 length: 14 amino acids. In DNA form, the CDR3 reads TGCGCCAGCAGCCGCGGGGTGGTCGGGGAGACCCAGTACTTC. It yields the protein CASSRGVVGETQYF.

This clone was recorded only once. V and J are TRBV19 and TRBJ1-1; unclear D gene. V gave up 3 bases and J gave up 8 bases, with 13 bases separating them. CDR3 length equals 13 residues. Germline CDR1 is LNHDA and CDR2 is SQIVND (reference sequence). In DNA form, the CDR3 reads TGTGCCAGTAGTATCTCAGGAGGAGGCGAAGCTTTCTTT. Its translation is CASSISGGGEAFF.

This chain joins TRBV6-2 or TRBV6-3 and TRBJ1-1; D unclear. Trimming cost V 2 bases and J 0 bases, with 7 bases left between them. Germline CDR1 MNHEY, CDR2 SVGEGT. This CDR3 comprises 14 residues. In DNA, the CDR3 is TGTGCCAGCAGTTACGTCCAGGTGAACACTGAAGCTTTCTTT. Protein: CASSYVQVNTEAFF.

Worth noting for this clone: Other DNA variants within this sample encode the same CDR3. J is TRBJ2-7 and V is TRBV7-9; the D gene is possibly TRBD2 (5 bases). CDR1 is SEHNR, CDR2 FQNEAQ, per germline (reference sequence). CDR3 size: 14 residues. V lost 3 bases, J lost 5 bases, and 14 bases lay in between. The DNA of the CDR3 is TGTGCCAGCAGCTTCGGGGTCTCGGCAGACGAGCAGTACTTC. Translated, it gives CASSFGVSADEQYF.

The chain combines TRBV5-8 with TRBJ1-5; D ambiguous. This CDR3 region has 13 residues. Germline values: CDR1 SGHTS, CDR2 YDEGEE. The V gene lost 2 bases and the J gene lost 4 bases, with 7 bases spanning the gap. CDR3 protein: CASSLEPNQPQHF. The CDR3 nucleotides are TGTGCCAGCAGCTTAGAACCAAATCAGCCCCAGCATTTT.

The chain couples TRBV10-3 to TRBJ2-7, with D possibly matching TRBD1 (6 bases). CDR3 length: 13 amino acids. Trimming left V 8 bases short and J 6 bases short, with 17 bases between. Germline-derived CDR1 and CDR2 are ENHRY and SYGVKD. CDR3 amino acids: CAIGRGVVSEQYF. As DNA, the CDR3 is TGTGCCATCGGCAGGGGAGTAGTGAGCGAGCAGTACTTC.

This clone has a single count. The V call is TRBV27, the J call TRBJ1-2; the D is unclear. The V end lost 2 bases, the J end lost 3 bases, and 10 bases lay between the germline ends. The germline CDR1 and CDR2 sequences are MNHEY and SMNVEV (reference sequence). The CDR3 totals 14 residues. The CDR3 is CASSLMAGDYGYTF. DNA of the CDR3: TGTGCCAGCAGTTTAATGGCAGGCGACTATGGCTACACCTTC.

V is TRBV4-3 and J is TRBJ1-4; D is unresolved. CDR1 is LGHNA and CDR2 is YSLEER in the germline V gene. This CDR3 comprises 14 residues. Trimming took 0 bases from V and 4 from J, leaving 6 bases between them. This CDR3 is CASSQELSNEKLFF. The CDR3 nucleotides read TGCGCCAGCAGCCAAGAACTGAGTAATGAAAAACTGTTTTTT.

Here the CDR3 reads CASSISGTQYF. The CDR3 DNA sequence: TGTGCCAGCAGTATCTCAGGGACCCAGTACTTC. V is TRBV12-3 or TRBV12-4 and J is TRBJ2-5, with no clear D. The CDR3 is made up of 11 amino acids. V was shortened by 5 bases and J by 7 bases, with 8 bases between the two germline ends.

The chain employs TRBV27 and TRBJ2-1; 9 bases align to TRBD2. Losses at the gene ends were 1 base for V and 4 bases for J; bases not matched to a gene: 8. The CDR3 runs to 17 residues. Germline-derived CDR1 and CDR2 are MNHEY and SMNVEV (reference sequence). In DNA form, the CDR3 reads TGTGCCAGCAGTTTATTACCGGGACTAGCTGGGTACAATGAGCAGTTCTTC. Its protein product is CASSLLPGLAGYNEQFF.

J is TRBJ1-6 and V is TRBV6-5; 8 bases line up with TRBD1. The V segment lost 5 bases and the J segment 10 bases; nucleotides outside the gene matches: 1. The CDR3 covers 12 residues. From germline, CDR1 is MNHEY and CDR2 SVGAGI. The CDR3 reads CASSRQGSPLHF. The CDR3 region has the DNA TGTGCCAGCAGTCGACAGGGGTCACCCCTCCACTTT.

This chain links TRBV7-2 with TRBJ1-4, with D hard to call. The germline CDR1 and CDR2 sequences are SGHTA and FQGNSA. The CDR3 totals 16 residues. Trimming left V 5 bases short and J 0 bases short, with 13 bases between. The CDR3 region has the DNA TGTGCCAGCAGCCTCACCCCGGGTGCAACTAATGAAAAACTGTTTTTT. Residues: CASSLTPGATNEKLFF. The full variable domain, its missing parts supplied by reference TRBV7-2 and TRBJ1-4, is GAGVSQSPSNKVTEKGKDVELRCDPISGHTALYWYRQSLGQGLEFLIYFQGNSAPDKSGLPSDRFSAERTGGSVSTLTIQRTQQEDSAVYLCASSLTPGATNEKLFFGSGTQLSVL.

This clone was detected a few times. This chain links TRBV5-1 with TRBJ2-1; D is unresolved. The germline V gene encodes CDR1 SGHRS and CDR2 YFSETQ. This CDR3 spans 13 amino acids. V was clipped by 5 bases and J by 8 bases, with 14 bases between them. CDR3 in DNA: TGCGCCAGCAGGCAACAAACAGAAGATGAGCAGTTCTTC. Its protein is CASRQQTEDEQFF.

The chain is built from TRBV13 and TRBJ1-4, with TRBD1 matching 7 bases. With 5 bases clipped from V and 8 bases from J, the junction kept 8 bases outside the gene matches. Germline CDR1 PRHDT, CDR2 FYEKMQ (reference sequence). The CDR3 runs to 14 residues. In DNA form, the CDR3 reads TGTGCCAGCAGCCTTCAGGGGGAAGAGGAAAAACTGTTTTTT. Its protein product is CASSLQGEEEKLFF.

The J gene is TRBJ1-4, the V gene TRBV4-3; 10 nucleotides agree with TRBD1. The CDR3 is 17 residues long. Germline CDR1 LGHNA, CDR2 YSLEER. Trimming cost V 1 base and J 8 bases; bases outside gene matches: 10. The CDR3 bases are TGCGCCAGCAGCCAAGTAGGACAGGGGGTTGCTGGCGAAAAACTGTTTTTT. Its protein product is CASSQVGQGVAGEKLFF.

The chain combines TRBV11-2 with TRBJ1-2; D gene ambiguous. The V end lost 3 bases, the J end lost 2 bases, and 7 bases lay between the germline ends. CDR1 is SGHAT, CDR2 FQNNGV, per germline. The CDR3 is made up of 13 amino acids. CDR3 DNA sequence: TGTGCCAGCAGCTTGTCGGGGAACTATGGCTACACCTTC. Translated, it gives CASSLSGNYGYTF.